The next 5 T cell receptor beta chains were all read from a single sample in a study of T cell changes during pregnancy in multiple sclerosis (dated by TCRdb to the late 2010s). The receptor library was made with the immunoSEQ multiplex PCR assay. The table was pulled from immuneACCESS by TCRdb, which kept in-frame rearrangements only. Such tables lose some clones; where checked, under half of the loss comes from unresolved V genes, and the rest has no known cause. This sample comprises some 85,000 clones, more than 90% of them detected only once. The top ten hold more than 0.95% of the sample. This specimen was peripheral blood, taken in the second trimester of pregnancy. Every receptor here comes from a female donor with multiple sclerosis, enrolled in a pregnancy study.

This rearrangement joins TRBV6-1 to TRBJ2-3; 9 nucleotides line up with TRBD2. Germline V lookup: CDR1 MNHNS, CDR2 SASEGT. The CDR3 covers 16 residues. Trimming removed 4 bases from V and 6 bases from J; junction bases left unmatched: 11. In nucleotides, the CDR3 is TGTGCCAGCAGTGGAGGTCGAGCGGGAGGCCTGGATACGCAGTATTTT. Protein sequence: CASSGGRAGGLDTQYF.

The chain links TRBV4-1 to TRBJ2-3; 7 bases are a match to TRBD2. Germline V gene data show CDR1 as MGHRA and CDR2 as YSYEKL. With 1 base clipped from V and 0 bases from J, the junction kept 1 base outside the gene matches. This CDR3 contains 15 residues. This chain's CDR3 is CASSQAGGSTDTQYF. The CDR3 region has the DNA TGCGCCAGCAGCCAAGCCGGGGGGAGCACAGATACGCAGTATTTT.

The sample holds one count of this clone. V and J are TRBV18 and TRBJ2-5; 8 bases fit TRBD1. CDR3 length: 18 residues. The V gene end was trimmed by 2 bases and the J gene end by 5 bases; junction bases not matched to a gene: 16. Per germline, CDR1 KGHSH and CDR2 LQKENI. CDR3 nucleotides: TGTGCCAGCTCACCAAGGAGGTTAGGACAGGGCTTTTTGGAGACCCAGTACTTC. Its translation is CASSPRRLGQGFLETQYF.

This clone came up once. This chain links TRBV6-5 with TRBJ2-7; D possibly corresponds to TRBD1 (5 bases). The CDR3 consists of 11 residues. Germline assignment: CDR1 MNHEY and CDR2 SVGAGI. Trimming removed 10 bases from V and 3 bases from J, with 10 bases in between. The CDR3 DNA follows: TGTGCCACGAGGACATTCTACGAGCAGTACTTC. It is translated as CATRTFYEQYF.

J is TRBJ2-7 and V is TRBV7-9, with no clear D. V was pared by 2 bases and J by 4 bases, with 6 bases between. The CDR3 consists of 12 residues. CDR1 SEHNR and CDR2 FQNEAQ come from the germline V gene (reference sequence). CDR3 DNA: TGTGCCAGCAGCTTATCAGGATACGAGCAGTACTTC. It specifies CASSLSGYEQYF.